These T cell receptor beta chains were read from a single sample in a study of blood T cell repertoires in COVID-19. Sequencing used immunoSEQ multiplex PCR; TCRdb keeps in-frame clones, though not all of them. The data contain 450,000 to 500,000 clones, 75% to 90% of them singletons. The sequencing sample was made of PBMCs or T cells enriched from blood (not recorded which). The receptors originated from a woman aged 55-70 years who had recovered from COVID-19. Both conserved end residues are part of each CDR3. The D gene is left open where the match is weak.

J gene: TRBJ2-2
V gene: TRBV10-1
D gene: -
CDR3 DNA: TGCGCCAGCAGTGATGTCCAGGGAACGAACACCGGGGAGCTGTTTTTT
CDR3 protein: CASSDVQGTNTGELFF

J gene: TRBJ1-1
V gene: TRBV5-1
D gene: -
CDR3 DNA: TGCGCCAGCAGCTTACAGGGACCTCTTAACACTGAAGCTTTCTTT
CDR3 protein: CASSLQGPLNTEAFF

J gene: TRBJ1-4
V gene: TRBV6-1
D gene: -
CDR3 DNA: TGTGCCAGCAGTGAAAGACGGGGGGCAGGAACTAATGAAAAACTGTTTTTT
CDR3 protein: CASSERRGAGTNEKLFF

J gene: TRBJ1-2
V gene: TRBV4-1
D gene: TRBD1
CDR3 DNA: TGCGCCAGCAGCCACGGGGACAGATTCCAGGCGGCTGTTGGCTACACCTTC
CDR3 protein: CASSHGDRFQAAVGYTF

J gene: TRBJ2-4
V gene: TRBV5-6
D gene: TRBD2
CDR3 DNA: TGTGCCAGCAGCTTCCTTGGCGGGGGAAATATCAACGCCAAAAACATTCAGTACTTC
CDR3 protein: CASSFLGGGNINAKNIQYF

J gene: TRBJ2-1
V gene: TRBV5-1
D gene: -
CDR3 DNA: TGCGCCACCGAAGGGACAACACCTTACAATGAGCAGTTCTTC
CDR3 protein: CATEGTTPYNEQFF

J gene: TRBJ1-1
V gene: TRBV13
D gene: TRBD1
CDR3 DNA: TGTGCCAGCAGCCCGCCGGGGACAGCGAACACTGAAGCTTTCTTT
CDR3 protein: CASSPPGTANTEAFF

J gene: TRBJ1-4
V gene: TRBV7-9
D gene: TRBD1
CDR3 DNA: TGTGCCAGCAGCCTCGGACAGGTTGCAACTAATGAAAAACTGTTTTTT
CDR3 protein: CASSLGQVATNEKLFF

J gene: TRBJ1-2
V gene: TRBV2
D gene: TRBD1
CDR3 DNA: TGTGCCAGCAGTGATGTCAGGGGGCCCAACTATGGCTACACCTTC
CDR3 protein: CASSDVRGPNYGYTF

J gene: TRBJ1-4
V gene: TRBV4-1
D gene: -
CDR3 DNA: TGCGCCAGCAGCCAAGATGGGGGGAGGGGTGAAAAACTGTTTTTT
CDR3 protein: CASSQDGGRGEKLFF

J gene: TRBJ1-2
V gene: TRBV24-1
D gene: -
CDR3 DNA: TGTGCCACCAGTGACAACGGACGGGGAGGTGGCTACACCTTC
CDR3 protein: CATSDNGRGGGYTF

J gene: TRBJ1-1
V gene: TRBV27
D gene: TRBD1
CDR3 DNA: TGTGCCAGCAGTCCGCGGACAGGAGAGAACACTGAAGCTTTCTTT
CDR3 protein: CASSPRTGENTEAFF

J gene: TRBJ1-1
V gene: TRBV19
D gene: -
CDR3 DNA: TGTGCCAGTAGTATAGATCTAATTGGCGGGAGAGAAGCTTTCTTT
CDR3 protein: CASSIDLIGGREAFF

J gene: TRBJ2-1
V gene: TRBV5-1
D gene: TRBD2
CDR3 DNA: TGCGCCAGCAGCTTGGGCGCGGGGGGGGCCTACAATGAGCAGTTCTTC
CDR3 protein: CASSLGAGGAYNEQFF

J gene: TRBJ1-1
V gene: TRBV10-3
D gene: -
CDR3 DNA: TGTGCCATCAGTGAGTCTGATGTGGAGGGAGGGTGGAGCACTGAAGCTTTCTTT
CDR3 protein: CAISESDVEGGWSTEAFF

J gene: TRBJ1-2
V gene: TRBV6-6
D gene: -
CDR3 DNA: TGTGCCAGCAGCCCCGGGGGAGTTATTAACTATGGCTACACCTTC
CDR3 protein: CASSPGGVINYGYTF

J gene: TRBJ1-2
V gene: TRBV19
D gene: -
CDR3 DNA: TGTGCCAGTAGTAGCGGGGGTTTCAGTGTCTATGGCTACACCTTC
CDR3 protein: CASSSGGFSVYGYTF